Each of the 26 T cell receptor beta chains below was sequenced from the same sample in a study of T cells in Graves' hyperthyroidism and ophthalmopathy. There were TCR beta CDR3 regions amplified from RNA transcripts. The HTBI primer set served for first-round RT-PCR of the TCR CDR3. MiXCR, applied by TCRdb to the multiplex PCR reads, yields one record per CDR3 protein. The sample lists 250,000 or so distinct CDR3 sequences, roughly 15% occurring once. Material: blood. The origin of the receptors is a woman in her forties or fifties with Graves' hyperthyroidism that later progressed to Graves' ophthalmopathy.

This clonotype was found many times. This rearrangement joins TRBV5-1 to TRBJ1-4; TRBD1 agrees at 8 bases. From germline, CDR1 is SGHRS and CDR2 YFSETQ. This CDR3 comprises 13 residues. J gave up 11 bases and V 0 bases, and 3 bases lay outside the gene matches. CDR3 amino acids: CASSLAGQAKLFF. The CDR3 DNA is TGCGCCAGCAGCTTGGCGGGACAGGCTAAACTGTTTTTT.

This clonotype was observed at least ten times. The CDR3 spells CASSLGPTTEAFF. The CDR3 nucleotides are TGCGCCAGCAGCTTGGGGCCGACCACTGAAGCTTTCTTT. V usage is TRBV5-1 and J usage is TRBJ1-1; D remains unclear. Germline V gives CDR1 SGHRS, CDR2 YFSETQ. This CDR3 contains 13 residues. With 0 bases removed from V and 4 bases from J, the gap between germline ends came to 7 bases.

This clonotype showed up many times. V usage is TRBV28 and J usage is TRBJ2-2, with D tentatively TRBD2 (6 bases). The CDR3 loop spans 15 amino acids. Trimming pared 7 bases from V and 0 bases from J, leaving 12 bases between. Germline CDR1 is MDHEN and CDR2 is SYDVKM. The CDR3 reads CASTSSVANTGELFF. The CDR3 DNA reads TGTGCCAGCACCTCTAGCGTAGCGAACACCGGGGAGCTGTTTTTT.

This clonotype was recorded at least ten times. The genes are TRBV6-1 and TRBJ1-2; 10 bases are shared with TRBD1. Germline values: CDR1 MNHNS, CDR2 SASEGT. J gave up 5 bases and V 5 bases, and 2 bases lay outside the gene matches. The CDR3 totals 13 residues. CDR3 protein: CASSQDRGYGYTF. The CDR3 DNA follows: TGTGCCAGCAGTCAGGACAGGGGGTATGGCTACACCTTC.

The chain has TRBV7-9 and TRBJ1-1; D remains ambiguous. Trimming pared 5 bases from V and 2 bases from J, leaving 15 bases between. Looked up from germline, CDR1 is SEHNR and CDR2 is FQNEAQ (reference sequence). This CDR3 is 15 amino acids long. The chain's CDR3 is CASSHYRGRNTEAFF. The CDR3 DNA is TGTGCCAGCAGCCACTACCGGGGAAGAAACACTGAAGCTTTCTTT.

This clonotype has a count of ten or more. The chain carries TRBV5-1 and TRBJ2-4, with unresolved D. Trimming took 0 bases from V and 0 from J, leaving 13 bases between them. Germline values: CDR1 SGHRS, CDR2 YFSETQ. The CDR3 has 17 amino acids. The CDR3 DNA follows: TGCGCCAGCAGCTTGGAAAGCGCGTTTCTAGCCAAAAACATTCAGTACTTC. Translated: CASSLESAFLAKNIQYF.

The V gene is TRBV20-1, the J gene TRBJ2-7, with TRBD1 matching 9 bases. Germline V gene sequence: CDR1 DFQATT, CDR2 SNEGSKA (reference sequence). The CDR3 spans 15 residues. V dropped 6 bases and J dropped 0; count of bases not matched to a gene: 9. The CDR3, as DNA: TGCAGTGCCGAACCCGGGACAGGGAGCTCCTACGAGCAGTACTTC. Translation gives CSAEPGTGSSYEQYF.

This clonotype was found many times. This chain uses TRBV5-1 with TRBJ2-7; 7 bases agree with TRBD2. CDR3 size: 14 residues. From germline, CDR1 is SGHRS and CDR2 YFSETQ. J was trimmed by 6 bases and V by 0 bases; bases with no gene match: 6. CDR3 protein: CASSLGAGEVEQYF. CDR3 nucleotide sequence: TGCGCCAGCAGCTTGGGGGCGGGAGAGGTCGAGCAGTACTTC. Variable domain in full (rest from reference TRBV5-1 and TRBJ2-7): KAGVTQTPRYLIKTRGQQVTLSCSPISGHRSVSWYQQTPGQGLQFLFEYFSETQRNKGNFPGRFSGRQFSNSRSEMNVSTLELGDSALYLCASSLGAGEVEQYFGPGTRLTVT.

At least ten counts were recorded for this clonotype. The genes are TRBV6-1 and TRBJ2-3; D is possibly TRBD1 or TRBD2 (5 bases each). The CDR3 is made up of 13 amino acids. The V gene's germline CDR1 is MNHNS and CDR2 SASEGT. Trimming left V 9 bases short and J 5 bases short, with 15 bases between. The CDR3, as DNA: TGTGCCAGAGGGGAGATCCCCCGAGATACGCAGTATTTT. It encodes CARGEIPRDTQYF.

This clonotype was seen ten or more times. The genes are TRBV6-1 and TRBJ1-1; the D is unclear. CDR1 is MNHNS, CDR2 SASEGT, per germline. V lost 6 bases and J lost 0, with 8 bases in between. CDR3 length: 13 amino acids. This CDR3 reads CASSRSVNTEAFF. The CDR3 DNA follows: TGTGCCAGCAGCCGTTCTGTGAACACTGAAGCTTTCTTT.

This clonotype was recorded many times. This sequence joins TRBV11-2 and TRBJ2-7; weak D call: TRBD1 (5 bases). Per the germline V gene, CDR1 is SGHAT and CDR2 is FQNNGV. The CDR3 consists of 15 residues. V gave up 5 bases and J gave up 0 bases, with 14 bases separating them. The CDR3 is CASSPGGADSYEQYF. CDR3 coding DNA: TGTGCCAGCAGCCCGGGTGGGGCAGACTCCTACGAGCAGTACTTC.

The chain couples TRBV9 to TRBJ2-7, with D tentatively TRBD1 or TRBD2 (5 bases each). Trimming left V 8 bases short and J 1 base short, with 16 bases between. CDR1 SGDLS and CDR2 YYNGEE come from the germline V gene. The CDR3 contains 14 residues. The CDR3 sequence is CASNRGPRSYEQYF. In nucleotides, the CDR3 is TGTGCCAGTAACCGGGGCCCAAGGTCCTACGAGCAGTACTTC.

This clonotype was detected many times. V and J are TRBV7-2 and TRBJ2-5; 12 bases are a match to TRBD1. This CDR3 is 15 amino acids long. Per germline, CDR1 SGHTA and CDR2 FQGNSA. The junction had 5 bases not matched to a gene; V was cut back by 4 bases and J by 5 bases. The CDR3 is CASSSRDRGLETQYF. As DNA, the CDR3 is TGTGCCAGCAGCTCGAGGGACAGGGGGCTGGAGACCCAGTACTTC.

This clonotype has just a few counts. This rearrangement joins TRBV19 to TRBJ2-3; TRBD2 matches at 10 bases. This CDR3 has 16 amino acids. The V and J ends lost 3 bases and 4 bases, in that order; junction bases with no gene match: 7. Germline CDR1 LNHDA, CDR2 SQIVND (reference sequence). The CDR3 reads CASSMVAGGSADTQYF. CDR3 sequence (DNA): TGTGCCAGTAGTATGGTAGCGGGAGGTTCCGCAGATACGCAGTATTTT.

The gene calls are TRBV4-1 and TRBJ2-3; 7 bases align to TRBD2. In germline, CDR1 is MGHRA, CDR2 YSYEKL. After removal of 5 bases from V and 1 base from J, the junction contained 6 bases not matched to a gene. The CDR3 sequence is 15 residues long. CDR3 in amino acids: CASSVGGGGTDTQYF. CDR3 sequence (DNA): TGCGCCAGCAGCGTAGGCGGGGGTGGCACAGATACGCAGTATTTT.

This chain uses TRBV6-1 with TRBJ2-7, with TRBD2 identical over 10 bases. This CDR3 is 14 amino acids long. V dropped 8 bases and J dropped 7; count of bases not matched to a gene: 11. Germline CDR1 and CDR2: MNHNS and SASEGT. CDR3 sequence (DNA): TGTGCCAGCTTAATGCTAGCGGGAGTAGAGGAGCAGTACTTC. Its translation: CASLMLAGVEEQYF.

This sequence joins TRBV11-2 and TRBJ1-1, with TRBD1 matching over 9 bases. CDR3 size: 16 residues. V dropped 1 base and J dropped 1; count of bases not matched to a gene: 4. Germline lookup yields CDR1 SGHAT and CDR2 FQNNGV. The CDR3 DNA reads TGTGCCAGCAGCTTAGGAAGGGGACAGGGGAACACTGAAGCTTTCTTT. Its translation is CASSLGRGQGNTEAFF.

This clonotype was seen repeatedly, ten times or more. CDR3 sequence reads: CASSSSRLPYTF. The CDR3 bases are TGTGCCAGCAGCTCTTCCCGACTCCCCTACACCTTC. This chain uses TRBV7-9 with TRBJ1-2, with D uncertain. This CDR3 spans 12 amino acids. CDR1 is SEHNR, CDR2 FQNEAQ, per germline (reference sequence). V lost 4 bases and J 10 bases, leaving 13 bases between the germline ends.

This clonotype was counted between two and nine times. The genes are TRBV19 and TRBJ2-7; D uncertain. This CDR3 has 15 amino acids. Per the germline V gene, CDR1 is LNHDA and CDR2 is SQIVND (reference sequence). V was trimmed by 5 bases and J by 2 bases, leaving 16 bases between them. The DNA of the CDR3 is TGTGCCAGTAGTCGCCAGACCGATAAGACCTACGAGCAGTACTTC. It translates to CASSRQTDKTYEQYF.

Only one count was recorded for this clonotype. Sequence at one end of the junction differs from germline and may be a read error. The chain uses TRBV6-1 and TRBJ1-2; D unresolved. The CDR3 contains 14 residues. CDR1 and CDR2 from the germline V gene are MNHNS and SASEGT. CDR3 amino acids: CTSSPRWELYGYTF. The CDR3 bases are TGTACCAGCAGCCCTAGGTGGGAACTCTATGGCTACACCTTC.

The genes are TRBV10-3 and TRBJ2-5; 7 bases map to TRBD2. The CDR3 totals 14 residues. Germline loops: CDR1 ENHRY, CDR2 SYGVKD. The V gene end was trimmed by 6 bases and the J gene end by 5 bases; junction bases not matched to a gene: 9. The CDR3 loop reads CAIRDERDRETQYF. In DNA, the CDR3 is TGTGCCATCAGAGATGAGCGGGACCGGGAGACCCAGTACTTC.

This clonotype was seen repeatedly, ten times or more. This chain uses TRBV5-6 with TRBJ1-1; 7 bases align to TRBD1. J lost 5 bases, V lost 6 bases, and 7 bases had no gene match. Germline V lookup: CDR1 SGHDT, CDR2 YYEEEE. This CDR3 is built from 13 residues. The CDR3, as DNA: TGTGCCAGCAACACCAGGGGGGGAACTGAAGCTTTCTTT. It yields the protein CASNTRGGTEAFF.

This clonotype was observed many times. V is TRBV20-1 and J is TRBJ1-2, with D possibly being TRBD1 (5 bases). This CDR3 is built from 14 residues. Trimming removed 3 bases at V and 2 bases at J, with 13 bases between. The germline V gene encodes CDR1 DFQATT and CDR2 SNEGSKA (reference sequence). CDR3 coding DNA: TGCAGTGCTAGCTCCCAGGGAAACAACTATGGCTACACCTTC. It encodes CSASSQGNNYGYTF.

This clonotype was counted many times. The CDR3 nucleotides are TGTGCCAGCAGCCCCGACAGGGCGAACACTGAAGCTTTCTTT. Its translation: CASSPDRANTEAFF. The genes are TRBV18 and TRBJ1-1; 7 bases fit TRBD1. Germline CDR1 KGHSH, CDR2 LQKENI. The CDR3 loop spans 14 amino acids. The ends lost 8 bases at V and 1 base at J; junction bases unmatched: 7.

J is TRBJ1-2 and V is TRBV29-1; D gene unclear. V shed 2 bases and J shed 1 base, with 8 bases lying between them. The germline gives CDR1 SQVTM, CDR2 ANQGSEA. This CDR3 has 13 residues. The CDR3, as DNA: TGCAGCGTTGAAATCCCTTTTAACTATGGCTACACCTTC. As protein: CSVEIPFNYGYTF.

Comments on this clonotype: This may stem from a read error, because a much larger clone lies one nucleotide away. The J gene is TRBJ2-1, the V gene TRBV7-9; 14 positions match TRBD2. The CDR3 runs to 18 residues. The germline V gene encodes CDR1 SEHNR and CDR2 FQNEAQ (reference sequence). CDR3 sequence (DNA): TGTGCCAGCAGCTTACCGACTAGCGGGGGGGTCTCCTACGATGAGCAGTTCTTC. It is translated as CASSLPTSGGVSYDEQFF.